The present TCR beta chain was sequenced within a study of cytomegalovirus exposure and HLA in healthy donors. The PCR used 60 Vbeta and 13 Jbeta primers. Assay: immunoSEQ multiplex PCR; the TCRdb copy retains only in-frame clones and omits some. The table records 150,000 to 200,000 clones, 82% of them present only once. The CDR3 runs to 16 residues. The trim removed 5 bases at V and 5 bases at J, leaving 14 bases unmatched. Germline V gene sequence: CDR1 SGHTA, CDR2 FQGNSA. General study results and limits: Analysis was carried out at a later point, and it linked a missense DCLRE1C variant to TCR beta V- and J-gene trimming.

Concerning this clone: Its antigen remains unidentified.

Sample: PBMCs. The gene calls are TRBV7-2 and TRBJ2-5; TRBD2 aligns across 7 bases. The clonotype was recovered from a girl aged 2-10 years in good health and CMV-seropositive. CDR3 sequence reads: CASSRSGGIGGETQYF. The CDR3 region has the DNA TGTGCCAGCAGCCGATCCGGGGGGATCGGAGGTGAGACCCAGTACTTC.